The 18 T cell receptor beta chains below were found in one sample sequenced in a study of sequential checkpoint blockade in melanoma. Treatment here: randomized to nivolumab then ipilimumab (arm A) or the reverse (arm B). Method: immunoSEQ multiplex PCR; TCRdb's copy keeps in-frame clones and lacks some. The sample includes 20,000 to 25,000 clones, around 80% seen only once; the top ten take around a tenth. The input for sequencing was CD8+ T cells sorted from blood (inferred from file names), taken from a patient given nivolumab and ipilimumab in sequence. The source is a human donor with melanoma.

The chain employs TRBV28 and TRBJ1-2, with 8 nucleotides matching TRBD1. Germline V gene sequence: CDR1 MDHEN, CDR2 SYDVKM. The junction had 12 bases not matched to a gene; V was cut back by 6 bases and J by 6 bases. The CDR3 extends over 15 amino acids. The CDR3 loop reads CASRAQDRAPHGYTF. The CDR3 bases are TGTGCCAGCAGGGCTCAGGACAGGGCTCCTCATGGCTACACCTTC.

This CDR3 reads CASSPPSSGIYNEQFF. DNA for the CDR3: TGTGCCAGCAGTCCACCCTCTAGCGGGATCTACAATGAGCAGTTCTTC. V and J are TRBV27 and TRBJ2-1, with TRBD2 identical over 9 bases. Trimming cost V 5 bases and J 3 bases; bases outside gene matches: 8. This CDR3 contains 16 residues. Germline V gene data show CDR1 as MNHEY and CDR2 as SMNVEV (reference sequence).

The chain carries TRBV28 and TRBJ2-7; tentatively, D is TRBD2 (6 bases). In germline, CDR1 is MDHEN, CDR2 SYDVKM. V gave up 6 bases and J gave up 2 bases, with 17 bases separating them. This CDR3 has 15 residues. CDR3 sequence reads: CASSLGGTEAYEQYF. The CDR3, as DNA: TGTGCCAGCAGCCTCGGAGGGACGGAAGCCTACGAGCAGTACTTC.

The V gene is TRBV6-1, the J gene TRBJ2-7; 8 nucleotides agree with TRBD1. The CDR3 sequence is 15 residues long. From germline, CDR1 is MNHNS and CDR2 SASEGT. J lost 3 bases, V lost 5 bases, and 9 bases had no gene match. The chain's CDR3 is CASSSDRGYRYEQYF. The CDR3 coding sequence is TGTGCCAGCAGTTCCGACAGGGGTTATCGCTACGAGCAGTACTTC.

This clone was recorded a few times. The chain combines TRBV6-5 with TRBJ1-1, with TRBD1 matching over 10 bases. Germline CDR1 and CDR2: MNHEY and SVGAGI. There are 15 residues in the CDR3. Trimming took 6 bases from V and 2 from J; bases not matched to a gene: 6. DNA of the CDR3: TGTGCCAGCAGACGGGACAGGGGATTCAACACTGAAGCTTTCTTT. This codes for CASRRDRGFNTEAFF.

The chain recombines TRBV5-6 with TRBJ1-2; D might be TRBD1 (6 bases). Germline V gene lookup returns CDR1 SGHDT and CDR2 YYEEEE. Trimming cost V 4 bases and J 3 bases, with 16 bases left between them. The CDR3 consists of 15 residues. CDR3 amino acids: CASSRRTVPHYGYTF. The CDR3 nucleotides are TGTGCCAGCAGCCGACGGACAGTGCCCCACTATGGCTACACCTTC.

The chain couples TRBV18 to TRBJ2-2, with 8 bases fitting TRBD2. V lost 2 bases and J lost 0; bases outside the gene matches: 5. This CDR3 has 17 residues. Germline V gives CDR1 KGHSH, CDR2 LQKENI. CDR3 amino acids: CASSPDGGRTNTGELFF. The CDR3 DNA reads TGTGCCAGCTCACCAGATGGCGGGAGGACGAACACCGGGGAGCTGTTTTTT.

This clone was observed a handful of times. V usage is TRBV19 and J usage is TRBJ2-4, with D possibly matching TRBD2 (5 bases). Germline V gene sequence: CDR1 LNHDA, CDR2 SQIVND (reference sequence). This CDR3 has 16 amino acids. The ends were cut back, 3 bases at V and 4 bases at J, with 16 bases in the middle. This CDR3 is CASSIDLDTGKNIQYF. In nucleotides, the CDR3 is TGTGCCAGTAGTATCGATTTGGATACGGGGAAAAACATTCAGTACTTC.

The chain uses TRBV4-2 and TRBJ2-2; 9 bases are shared with TRBD1. The CDR3 contains 19 residues. Germline assignment: CDR1 LGHNA and CDR2 YNFKEQ. V lost 3 bases, J lost 1 base, and 12 bases stayed unmatched. The CDR3 nucleotides read TGTGCCAGCAGCCAGGACCCACTTTTGACAGGGGGGAACACCGGGGAGCTGTTTTTT. It specifies CASSQDPLLTGGNTGELFF.

This chain uses TRBV5-1 with TRBJ1-2; D is perhaps TRBD1 (6 bases). CDR1 is SGHRS, CDR2 YFSETQ, per germline. This CDR3 is 17 amino acids long. V was clipped by 2 bases and J by 3 bases, with 20 bases between them. The CDR3 sequence: CASSLSPGALGDYGYTF. The CDR3 coding sequence is TGCGCCAGCAGCTTATCGCCAGGGGCCCTCGGGGACTATGGCTACACCTTC.

Here the CDR3 DNA reads TGTGCCAGCAGCCCCATGGACAGAACTTGGCAGCCCCAGCATTTT. It yields the protein CASSPMDRTWQPQHF. The J gene is TRBJ1-5, the V gene TRBV7-8; perhaps TRBD1 as D (6 bases). This CDR3 is built from 15 residues. The V end was cut by 5 bases, the J end by 7 bases, with 18 bases between. The germline CDR1 and CDR2 sequences are SGHVS and FQNEAQ.

V gene TRBV5-6 combines with J gene TRBJ2-5; possibly TRBD1 for D (6 bases). Per germline, CDR1 SGHDT and CDR2 YYEEEE. The CDR3 has 16 amino acids. Trimming removed 4 bases at V and 1 base at J, with 17 bases between. The CDR3 DNA reads TGTGCCAGCAGCCGTCAAAATACAGGGTCCCAAGAGACCCAGTACTTC. Translated: CASSRQNTGSQETQYF. Full variable domain (remainder filled in from reference TRBV5-6 and TRBJ2-5): DAGVTQSPTHLIKTRGQQVTLRCSPKSGHDTVSWYQQALGQGPQFIFQYYEEEERQRGNFPDRFSGHQFPNYSSELNVNALLLGDSALYLCASSRQNTGSQETQYFGPGTRLLVL.

This clone was counted between two and nine times. V is TRBV28 and J is TRBJ2-3; the match to TRBD2 covers 10 bases. Unmatched junction bases numbered 14, after V lost 3 bases and J lost 2 bases. Germline CDR1 and CDR2: MDHEN and SYDVKM. The CDR3 runs 19 residues. CDR3 protein: CASSFLASGSLRDTDTQYF. The CDR3, as DNA: TGTGCCAGCAGTTTTTTGGCTAGCGGGAGTCTGAGAGACACAGATACGCAGTATTTT.

The chain links TRBV19 to TRBJ2-5; D not resolved. CDR1 and CDR2 from the germline V gene are LNHDA and SQIVND (reference sequence). With 3 bases removed from V and 4 bases from J, the gap between germline ends came to 6 bases. There are 12 residues in the CDR3. CDR3 sequence reads: CASSIGLETQYF. The CDR3 DNA is TGTGCCAGTAGTATTGGGCTAGAGACCCAGTACTTC.

This clone was picked up a small number of times. This chain connects TRBV5-8 to TRBJ2-6; no definite D call. The ends were cut back, 0 bases at V and 3 bases at J, with 13 bases in the middle. The CDR3 has 17 residues. The germline gives CDR1 SGHTS, CDR2 YDEGEE. Here the CDR3 DNA reads TGTGCCAGCAGCTTGGCCTTCTATCTAAGTGGGGCCAACGTCCTGACTTTC. Protein: CASSLAFYLSGANVLTF.

V and J are TRBV6-4 and TRBJ2-5, with TRBD1 identical over 8 bases. J was trimmed by 7 bases and V by 4 bases; bases with no gene match: 14. This CDR3 spans 16 amino acids. Germline-derived CDR1 and CDR2 are MRHNA and SNTAGT. The CDR3 DNA follows: TGTGCCAGCAGTGTCCCCCCAGGGGGCGAGGTGTGGACCCAGTACTTC. It specifies CASSVPPGGEVWTQYF.

Regarding this clone: This same CDR3 is encoded by further DNA sequences in the sample. The chain employs TRBV16 and TRBJ2-5; 10 bases line up with TRBD1. Trimming at V came to 4 bases and at J to 5 bases, leaving 10 bases not matched to a gene. The CDR3 has 16 residues. CDR1 KGHSY and CDR2 FQNENV come from the germline V gene. The CDR3 coding sequence is TGTGCCAGCAGCCTTGCCGGGACAGGGGTGGTTGAGACCCAGTACTTC. It specifies CASSLAGTGVVETQYF.

This clone was seen a single time. This chain links TRBV11-2 with TRBJ2-2; D remains ambiguous. V was cut by 4 bases and J by 6 bases, with 18 bases left in between. The CDR3 loop spans 16 amino acids. The V gene's germline CDR1 is SGHAT and CDR2 FQNNGV. DNA of the CDR3: TGTGCCAGCAGCTCCCCTAGGCATAGCAGATCCGGGGAGCTGTTTTTT. Residues: CASSSPRHSRSGELFF.